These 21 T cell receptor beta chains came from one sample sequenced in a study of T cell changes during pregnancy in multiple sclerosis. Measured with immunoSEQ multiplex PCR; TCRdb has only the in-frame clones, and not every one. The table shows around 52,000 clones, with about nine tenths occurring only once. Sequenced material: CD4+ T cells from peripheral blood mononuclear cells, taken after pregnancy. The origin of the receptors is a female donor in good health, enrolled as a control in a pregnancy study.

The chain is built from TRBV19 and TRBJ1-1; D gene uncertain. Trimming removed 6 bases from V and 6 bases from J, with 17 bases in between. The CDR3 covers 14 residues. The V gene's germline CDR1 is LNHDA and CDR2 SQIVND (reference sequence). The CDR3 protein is CASSPVVGRAEAFF. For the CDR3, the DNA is TGTGCCAGTAGCCCCGTGGTGGGGAGGGCTGAAGCTTTCTTT. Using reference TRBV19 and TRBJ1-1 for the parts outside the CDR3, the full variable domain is DGGITQSPKYLFRKEGQNVTLSCEQNLNHDAMYWYRQDPGQGLRLIYYSQIVNDFQKGDIAEGYSVSREKKESFPLTVTSAQKNPTAFYLCASSPVVGRAEAFFGQGTRLTVV.

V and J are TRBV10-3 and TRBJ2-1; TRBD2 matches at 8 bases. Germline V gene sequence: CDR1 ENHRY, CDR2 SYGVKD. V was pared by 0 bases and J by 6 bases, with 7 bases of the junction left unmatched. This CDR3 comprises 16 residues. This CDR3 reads CAISESTGGAGNEQFF. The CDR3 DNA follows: TGTGCCATCAGTGAGTCGACGGGGGGGGCCGGCAATGAGCAGTTCTTC.

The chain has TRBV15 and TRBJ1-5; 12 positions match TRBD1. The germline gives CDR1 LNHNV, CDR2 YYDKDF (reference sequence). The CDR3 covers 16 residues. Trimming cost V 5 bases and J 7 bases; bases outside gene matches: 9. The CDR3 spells CATSGGGTGGGQPQHF. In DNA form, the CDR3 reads TGTGCCACCAGCGGGGGGGGGACAGGGGGCGGGCAGCCCCAGCATTTT.

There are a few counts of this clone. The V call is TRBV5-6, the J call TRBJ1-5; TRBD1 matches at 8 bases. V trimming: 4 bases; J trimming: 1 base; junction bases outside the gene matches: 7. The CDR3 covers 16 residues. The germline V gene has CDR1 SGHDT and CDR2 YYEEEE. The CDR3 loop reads CASSGTGQASNQPQHF. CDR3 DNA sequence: TGTGCCAGCAGCGGGACGGGACAGGCAAGCAATCAGCCCCAGCATTTT.

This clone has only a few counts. Here the CDR3 reads CASSLGSGNNSPLHF. CDR3 DNA: TGTGCCAGCAGCTTGGGGTCGGGGAATAATTCACCCCTCCACTTT. This chain joins TRBV7-9 and TRBJ1-6; D gene uncertain. Trimming took off 3 bases at V and 5 bases at J, with 11 bases between the two ends. The germline gives CDR1 SEHNR, CDR2 FQNEAQ (reference sequence). The CDR3 has 15 residues.

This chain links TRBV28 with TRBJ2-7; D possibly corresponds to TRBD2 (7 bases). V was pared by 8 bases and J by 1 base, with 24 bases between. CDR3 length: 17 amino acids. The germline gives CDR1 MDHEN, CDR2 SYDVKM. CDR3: CASLGPILGGGSYEQYF. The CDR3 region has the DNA TGTGCCAGCCTAGGTCCCATCCTAGGGGGGGGTTCCTACGAGCAGTACTTC.

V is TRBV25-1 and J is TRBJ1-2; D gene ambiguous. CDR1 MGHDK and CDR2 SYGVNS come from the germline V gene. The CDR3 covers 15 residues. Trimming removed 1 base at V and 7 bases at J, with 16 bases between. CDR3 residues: CASSEFGGALSGYTF. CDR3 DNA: TGTGCCAGCAGTGAATTCGGAGGAGCCCTATCTGGCTACACCTTC.

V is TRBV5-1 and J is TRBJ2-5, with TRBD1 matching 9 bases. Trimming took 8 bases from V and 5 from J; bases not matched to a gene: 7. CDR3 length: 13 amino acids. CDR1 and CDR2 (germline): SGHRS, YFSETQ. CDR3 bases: TGCGCCAGTTGGGGACAGGGTGGGGAGACCCAGTACTTC. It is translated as CASWGQGGETQYF.

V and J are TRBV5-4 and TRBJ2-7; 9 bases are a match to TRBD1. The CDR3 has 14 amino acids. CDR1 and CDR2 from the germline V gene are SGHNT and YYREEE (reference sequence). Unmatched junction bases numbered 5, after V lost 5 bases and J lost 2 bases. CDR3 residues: CASSFRTGAYEQYF. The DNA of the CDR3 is TGTGCCAGCAGTTTCCGGACAGGGGCCTACGAGCAGTACTTC. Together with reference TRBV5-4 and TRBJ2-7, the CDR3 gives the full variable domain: ETGVTQSPTHLIKTRGQQVTLRCSSQSGHNTVSWYQQALGQGPQFIFQYYREEENGRGNFPPRFSGLQFPNYSSELNVNALELDDSALYLCASSFRTGAYEQYFGPGTRLTVT.

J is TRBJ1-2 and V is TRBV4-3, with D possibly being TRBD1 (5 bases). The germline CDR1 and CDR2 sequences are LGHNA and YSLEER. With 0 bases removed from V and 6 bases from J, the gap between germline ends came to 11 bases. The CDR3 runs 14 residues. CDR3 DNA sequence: TGCGCCAGCAGCCAAGACTGGACGGGGGATGGCTACACCTTC. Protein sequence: CASSQDWTGDGYTF.

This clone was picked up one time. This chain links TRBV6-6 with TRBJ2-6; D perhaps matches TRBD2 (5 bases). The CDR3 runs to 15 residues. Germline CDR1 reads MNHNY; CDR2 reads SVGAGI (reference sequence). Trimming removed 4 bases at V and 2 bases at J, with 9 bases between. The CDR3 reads CASSSRETGANVLTF. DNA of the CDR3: TGTGCCAGCAGTTCACGGGAAACTGGGGCCAACGTCCTGACTTTC.

CDR3 nucleotide sequence: TGTGCTGGGGGCAGCCTAAATTCACCCCTCCACTTT. It codes for CAGGSLNSPLHF. The chain uses TRBV28 and TRBJ1-6; D is perhaps TRBD1 (6 bases). Germline CDR1 and CDR2: MDHEN and SYDVKM. This CDR3 contains 12 residues.

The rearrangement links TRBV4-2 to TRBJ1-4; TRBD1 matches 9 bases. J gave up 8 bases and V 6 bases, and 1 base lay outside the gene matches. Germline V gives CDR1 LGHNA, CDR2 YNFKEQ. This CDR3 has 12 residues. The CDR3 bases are TGTGCCAGCAGGGGACAGGGAGAAAAACTGTTTTTT. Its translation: CASRGQGEKLFF.

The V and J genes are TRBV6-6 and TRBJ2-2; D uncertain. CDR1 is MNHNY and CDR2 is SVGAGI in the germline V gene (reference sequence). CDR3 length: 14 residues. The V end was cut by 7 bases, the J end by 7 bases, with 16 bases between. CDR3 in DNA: TGTGCCAGCATCGACGGGTTATTGATCGGGGAGCTGTTTTTT. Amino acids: CASIDGLLIGELFF.

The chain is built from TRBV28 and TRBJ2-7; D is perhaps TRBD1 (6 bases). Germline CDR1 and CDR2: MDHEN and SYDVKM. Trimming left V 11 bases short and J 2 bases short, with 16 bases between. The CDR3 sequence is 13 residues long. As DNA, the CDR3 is TGTGCCGCCCCCCAGGGGCCCACCTACGAGCAGTACTTC. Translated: CAAPQGPTYEQYF.

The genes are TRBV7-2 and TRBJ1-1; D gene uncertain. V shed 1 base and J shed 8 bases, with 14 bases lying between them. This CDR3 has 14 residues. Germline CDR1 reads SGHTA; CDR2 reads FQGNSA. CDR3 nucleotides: TGTGCCAGCAGCTTAGATGCCGGCAGGAACGAAGCTTTCTTT. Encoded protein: CASSLDAGRNEAFF. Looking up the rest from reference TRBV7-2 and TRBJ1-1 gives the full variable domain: GAGVSQSPSNKVTEKGKDVELRCDPISGHTALYWYRQSLGQGLEFLIYFQGNSAPDKSGLPSDRFSAERTGGSVSTLTIQRTQQEDSAVYLCASSLDAGRNEAFFGQGTRLTVV.

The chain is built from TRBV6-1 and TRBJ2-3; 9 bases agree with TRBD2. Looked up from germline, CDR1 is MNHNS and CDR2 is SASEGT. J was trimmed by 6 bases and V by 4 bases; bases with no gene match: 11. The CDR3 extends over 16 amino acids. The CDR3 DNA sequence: TGTGCCAGCAGTGTTTATAGCGGGGGTGTCACCGATACGCAGTATTTT. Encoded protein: CASSVYSGGVTDTQYF.

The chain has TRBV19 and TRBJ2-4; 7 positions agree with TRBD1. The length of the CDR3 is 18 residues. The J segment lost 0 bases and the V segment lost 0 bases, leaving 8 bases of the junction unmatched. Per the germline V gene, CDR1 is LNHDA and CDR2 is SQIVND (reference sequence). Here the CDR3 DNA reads TGTGCCAGTAGTATAGATGGACAGGCACTCCTAGCCAAAAACATTCAGTACTTC. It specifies CASSIDGQALLAKNIQYF. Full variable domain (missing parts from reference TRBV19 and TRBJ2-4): DGGITQSPKYLFRKEGQNVTLSCEQNLNHDAMYWYRQDPGQGLRLIYYSQIVNDFQKGDIAEGYSVSREKKESFPLTVTSAQKNPTAFYLCASSIDGQALLAKNIQYFGAGTRLSVL.

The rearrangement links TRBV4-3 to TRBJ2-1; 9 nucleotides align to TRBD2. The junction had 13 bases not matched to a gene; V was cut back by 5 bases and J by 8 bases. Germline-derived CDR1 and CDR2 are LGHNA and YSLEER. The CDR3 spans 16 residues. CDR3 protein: CASSKSLAGSKDEQFF. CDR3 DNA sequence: TGCGCCAGCAGCAAATCCCTAGCGGGGTCCAAGGATGAGCAGTTCTTC.

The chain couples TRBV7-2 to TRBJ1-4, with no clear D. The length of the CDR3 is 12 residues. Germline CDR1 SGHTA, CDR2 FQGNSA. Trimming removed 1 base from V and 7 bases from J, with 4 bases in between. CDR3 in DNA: TGTGCCAGCAGCTTAGTCGGTGAAAAACTGTTTTTT. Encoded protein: CASSLVGEKLFF.

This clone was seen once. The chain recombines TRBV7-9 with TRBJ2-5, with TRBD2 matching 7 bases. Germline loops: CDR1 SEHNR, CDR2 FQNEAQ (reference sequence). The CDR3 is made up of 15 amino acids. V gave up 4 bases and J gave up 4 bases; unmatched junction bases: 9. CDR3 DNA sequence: TGTGCCAGCAGCTCGCGGGAGAGGACCCCAGAGACCCAGTACTTC. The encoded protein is CASSSRERTPETQYF. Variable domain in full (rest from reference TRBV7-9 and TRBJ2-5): DTGVSQNPRHKITKRGQNVTFRCDPISEHNRLYWYRQTLGQGPEFLTYFQNEAQLEKSRLLSDRFSAERPKGSFSTLEIQRTEQGDSAMYLCASSSRERTPETQYFGPGTRLLVL.